This TCR beta chain was found in a study of blood T cell repertoires in COVID-19. Recovered status in Cohort 3 required two negative PCRs, clearance, or symptom resolution. The table lists this clone with a count of one. The length of the CDR3 is 15 residues. V was pared by 8 bases and J by 1 base, with 17 bases between. From germline, CDR1 is MNHEY and CDR2 SVGAGI. The table came from immunoSEQ multiplex PCR; TCRdb's copy has only in-frame clones and leaves some out. Of roughly 310,000 clones in the sample, 90% are singletons; the top ten hold about 2.4%. The clonotype was recovered from a man in his sixties who had recovered from COVID-19. Sample: PBMCs or T cells enriched from blood (not recorded which). This chain joins TRBV6-5 and TRBJ1-1; D is uncertain. The CDR3: CASRTANFANTEAFF. Here the CDR3 DNA reads TGTGCCAGCCGAACAGCTAACTTCGCGAACACTGAAGCTTTCTTT.